Below, one TCR beta chain is given with its context. As yet, its antigen is unknown. The authors prepared the TCRbeta library with unique molecular identifiers. MiXCR, applied by TCRdb to the PCR reads, yields one record per CDR3 protein. The sample records fewer than 350,000 distinct CDR3 sequences, roughly 8.2% being singletons. The entry originates in a study of T-cell reconstitution after alpha-beta-depleted transplantation in children. This CDR3 comprises 14 residues. V was clipped by 6 bases and J by 8 bases; unmatched bases: 8. From germline, CDR1 is MDHEN and CDR2 SYDVKM. The study's findings and limits: One year post-transplant, T-cell counts and diversity were largely derived from T cells produced anew. Some patients' high day-60 TCRbeta diversity was attributed to recipient cells surviving conditioning. Expanded graft clones, several hundred of them, were reportedly the source of alpha-beta T cells about two months after transplant.

This sequence originates from a female patient between 2 and 10 years old who had a stem cell transplant for Fanconi anemia, so the T cells may come from the graft donor. The sample in question was peripheral blood, obtained 360 days after TCRalphabeta/CD19-depleted stem cell transplant. V usage is TRBV28 and J usage is TRBJ1-4; 8 bases are a match to TRBD1. This CDR3 is CASRSGTGVEKLFF. DNA of the CDR3: TGTGCCAGCAGATCCGGGACAGGAGTAGAAAAACTGTTTTTT.